Presented here are 26 T cell receptor beta chains from one specimen sequenced in a study of cytomegalovirus exposure and HLA in healthy donors (dated by TCRdb to 2016 to 2017). Libraries were built with the immunoSEQ multiplex PCR assay. A mixture of 60 forward primers for TCR Vbeta segments and 13 reverse primers for TCR Jbeta segments was used in the multiplex PCR. TCRdb stores this immuneACCESS table with in-frame sequences only. Part of the clones is absent; in the studies checked, under half of the shortfall reflects unresolved V genes, and no reason is known for the rest. This sample is represented by 150,000 or so clones; approximately 70% of them were singletons. 1.5% to 2% of the sample rests with the top ten. The sequencing sample was made of PBMCs. The receptors shown here come from a woman in her late teens or twenties in good health and CMV-seronegative.

This chain uses TRBV7-6 with TRBJ1-2, with D maybe TRBD1 (6 bases). This CDR3 has 14 amino acids. V dropped 5 bases and J dropped 4 bases, with 14 bases sitting between them. Germline lookup yields CDR1 SGHVS and CDR2 FNYEAQ. CDR3 residues: CASSPRGRGYGYTF. CDR3 nucleotides: TGTGCCAGCAGCCCCCGGGGCAGGGGCTATGGCTACACCTTC.

This clone was recorded once. The chain employs TRBV13 and TRBJ1-2, with 9 nucleotides matching TRBD1. There are 15 residues in the CDR3. V lost 2 bases, J lost 6 bases, and 7 bases stayed unmatched. Germline CDR1 PRHDT, CDR2 FYEKMQ (reference sequence). CDR3 DNA sequence: TGTGCCAGCAGCTTAAGAGACAGGGGGTTAAATGGCTACACCTTC. Translation: CASSLRDRGLNGYTF.

The V gene is TRBV4-3, the J gene TRBJ1-4; D is unclear. Between the trimmed V and J ends, which lost 3 bases and 7 bases, there was a span of 12 bases. The CDR3 totals 14 residues. Germline V lookup: CDR1 LGHNA, CDR2 YSLEER. The CDR3 bases are TGCGCCAGCAGCCATGAGTACTCAATTGAAAAACTGTTTTTT. It specifies CASSHEYSIEKLFF.

This clone has a single count. The V gene is TRBV15, the J gene TRBJ2-3; TRBD2 agrees at 9 bases. Germline assignment: CDR1 LNHNV and CDR2 YYDKDF (reference sequence). V shed 5 bases and J 0 bases; nucleotides not matched to a gene: 9. There are 17 residues in the CDR3. CDR3 amino acids: CATSRRRGGPSTDTQYF. CDR3 in DNA: TGTGCCACCAGCCGCCGGCGGGGGGGTCCTAGCACAGATACGCAGTATTTT.

In regard to this clone: This sample also contains other DNA sequences that code for the same CDR3. The gene calls are TRBV7-8 and TRBJ1-1; no firm D call. Germline assignment: CDR1 SGHVS and CDR2 FQNEAQ. The CDR3 spans 15 residues. V shed 0 bases and J shed 0 bases, with 8 bases lying between them. In DNA, the CDR3 is TGTGCCAGCAGCTTAGCGAACAGCCTGAACACTGAAGCTTTCTTT. Protein sequence: CASSLANSLNTEAFF.

This sequence joins TRBV5-4 and TRBJ2-2, with TRBD1 identical over 8 bases. The CDR3 runs to 17 residues. V gave up 2 bases and J gave up 0 bases; unmatched junction bases: 6. Germline values: CDR1 SGHNT, CDR2 YYREEE (reference sequence). CDR3 bases: TGTGCCAGCAGCTTAGGTTGGGACAGGTCGAACACCGGGGAGCTGTTTTTT. Residues: CASSLGWDRSNTGELFF.

The chain joins TRBV28 to TRBJ2-7, with D perhaps matching TRBD1 (6 bases). Germline CDR1 is MDHEN and CDR2 is SYDVKM. V lost 5 bases, J lost 1 base, and 12 bases lay in between. This CDR3 spans 14 amino acids. The CDR3 protein is CASSRDIKSYEQYF. CDR3 nucleotides: TGTGCCAGCAGTCGGGACATCAAATCCTACGAGCAGTACTTC.

This clone was observed a handful of times. The V and J genes are TRBV5-6 and TRBJ2-7; 8 bases are a match to TRBD2. The CDR3 has 13 residues. The V segment lost 4 bases and the J segment 6 bases; nucleotides outside the gene matches: 6. In germline, CDR1 is SGHDT, CDR2 YYEEEE. CDR3 sequence: CASSMGLVGEQYV. Written as DNA, the CDR3 is TGTGCCAGCAGCATGGGACTAGTTGGCGAGCAGTACGTC.

This clone was picked up a small number of times. The rearrangement uses TRBV5-6 and TRBJ2-2, with D possibly TRBD2 on 5 matching bases. Germline assignment: CDR1 SGHDT and CDR2 YYEEEE. The CDR3 loop spans 16 amino acids. V lost 0 bases and J lost 5, with 14 bases in between. CDR3 residues: CASSLGFRTGTGELFF. The CDR3 nucleotides read TGTGCCAGCAGCTTGGGTTTTCGGACGGGGACCGGGGAGCTGTTTTTT.

The rearrangement joins TRBV5-1 to TRBJ1-1; maybe TRBD1 (5 bases). The CDR3 spans 15 residues. V lost 2 bases and J 4 bases, leaving 15 bases between the germline ends. The germline V gene encodes CDR1 SGHRS and CDR2 YFSETQ. The CDR3 DNA follows: TGCGCCAGCAGCTTCCGCCCCCAGGGAATCACTGAAGCTTTCTTT. Amino acid sequence: CASSFRPQGITEAFF.

The genes are TRBV7-3 and TRBJ2-3; TRBD2 matches 9 bases. Germline V gives CDR1 SGHTA, CDR2 FQGTGA. CDR3 size: 15 residues. Losses at the gene ends were 3 bases for V and 2 bases for J; bases not matched to a gene: 3. CDR3 nucleotide sequence: TGTGCCAGCAGCTTTGGACTAGCGAACACAGATACGCAGTATTTT. Translation gives CASSFGLANTDTQYF.

Turning to this clone: Other DNA sequences within the sample encode an identical CDR3. The rearrangement uses TRBV5-1 and TRBJ2-1, with 12 bases aligning to TRBD2. The CDR3 spans 15 residues. V dropped 1 base and J dropped 7; count of bases not matched to a gene: 3. Germline CDR1 is SGHRS and CDR2 is YFSETQ. In DNA, the CDR3 is TGCGCCAGCAGCTTGTTACTAGCGGGGGGAAATGAGCAGTTCTTC. Amino acids: CASSLLLAGGNEQFF.

The rearrangement links TRBV19 to TRBJ2-3; perhaps TRBD1 as D (6 bases). CDR1 and CDR2 from the germline V gene are LNHDA and SQIVND (reference sequence). With 3 bases removed from V and 5 bases from J, the gap between germline ends came to 21 bases. There are 17 residues in the CDR3. This CDR3 reads CASSIELGYRGGDTQYF. Here the CDR3 DNA reads TGTGCCAGTAGTATTGAGTTGGGGTACCGAGGGGGAGATACGCAGTATTTT.

The CDR3 DNA follows: TGTGCCAGCTCCGCGGACAATCAGCCCCAGCATTTT. As protein: CASSADNQPQHF. V gene TRBV18 combines with J gene TRBJ1-5, with D uncertain. Trimming left V 6 bases short and J 3 bases short, with 6 bases between. Germline values: CDR1 KGHSH, CDR2 LQKENI. This CDR3 has 12 amino acids.

This clone has more than one count but fewer than ten. This chain joins TRBV4-1 and TRBJ1-4; D is perhaps TRBD1 (5 bases). V was clipped by 1 base and J by 3 bases, with 12 bases between them. The CDR3 totals 16 residues. Germline CDR1 reads MGHRA; CDR2 reads YSYEKL. For the CDR3, the DNA is TGCGCCAGCAGCCAAGCGTCCGGACATTCTAATGAAAAACTGTTTTTT. It is translated as CASSQASGHSNEKLFF.

J is TRBJ1-1 and V is TRBV5-1; D may be TRBD1 (6 bases). V was pared by 6 bases and J by 1 base, with 13 bases between. Germline lookup yields CDR1 SGHRS and CDR2 YFSETQ. The CDR3 extends over 14 amino acids. The CDR3 sequence: CASTFGTPNTEAFF. CDR3 coding DNA: TGCGCCAGCACCTTCGGGACACCGAACACTGAAGCTTTCTTT.

The chain combines TRBV27 with TRBJ1-1; TRBD1 is a possible D gene (6 bases). Germline V gene lookup returns CDR1 MNHEY and CDR2 SMNVEV (reference sequence). The CDR3 sequence is 14 residues long. V lost 0 bases to trimming and J lost 4 bases, with 9 bases between them. The CDR3 DNA reads as TGTGCCAGCAGTTTATCGAGAGGGGGCACTGAAGCTTTCTTT. This translates into CASSLSRGGTEAFF.

A remark on this clone: Distinct nucleotide sequences in the sample also encode this CDR3. The rearrangement uses TRBV4-1 and TRBJ1-1; no reliable D call. CDR1 and CDR2 (germline): MGHRA, YSYEKL. V was pared by 4 bases and J by 2 bases, with 11 bases between. This CDR3 has 14 residues. The CDR3 sequence is CASSPARINTEAFF. The CDR3 region has the DNA TGCGCCAGCAGCCCCGCCAGAATAAACACTGAAGCTTTCTTT.

The rearrangement uses TRBV10-3 and TRBJ2-7; D gene uncertain. Germline V CDR1 and CDR2: ENHRY, SYGVKD. V was pared by 2 bases and J by 0 bases, with 11 bases between. The CDR3 consists of 15 residues. CDR3 coding DNA: TGTGCCATCAGTGAGGCGGCGACCAGCTCCTACGAGCAGTACGTC. It yields the protein CAISEAATSSYEQYV.

This sequence joins TRBV27 and TRBJ1-2; 7 bases agree with TRBD1. Germline V gene sequence: CDR1 MNHEY, CDR2 SMNVEV (reference sequence). The CDR3 covers 13 residues. Germline trimming cut 3 bases from V and 2 bases from J; bases unmatched to any gene: 0. CDR3 coding DNA: TGTGCCAGCAGTTTCAGGGGGAACTATGGCTACACCTTC. Translated, it gives CASSFRGNYGYTF.

The J gene is TRBJ1-1, the V gene TRBV15; D uncertain. The CDR3 runs 14 residues. Deletions cut 0 bases from V and 7 bases from J, with 12 bases between. Germline V gene sequence: CDR1 LNHNV, CDR2 YYDKDF (reference sequence). Here the CDR3 DNA reads TGTGCCACCAGCAGAGATCCCAAGGAGGTTGAAGCTTTCTTT. Residues: CATSRDPKEVEAFF.

The chain is built from TRBV6-1 and TRBJ2-2; 7 bases are a match to TRBD1. CDR3 length equals 18 residues. Germline CDR1 and CDR2: MNHNS and SASEGT. V shed 3 bases and J 2 bases; nucleotides not matched to a gene: 12. CDR3: CASSDMDRRLLNTGELFF. Written as DNA, the CDR3 is TGTGCCAGCAGTGACATGGACAGGAGACTTCTTAACACCGGGGAGCTGTTTTTT.

This clone was recorded only once. V gene TRBV4-3 combines with J gene TRBJ1-4; 11 positions match TRBD1. This CDR3 has 16 amino acids. Germline CDR1 and CDR2: LGHNA and YSLEER. The V and J ends lost 4 bases and 7 bases, in that order; junction bases with no gene match: 8. The DNA of the CDR3 is TGCGCCAGCAGCCCTCGAACCGGGACAGGGGGTGAAAAACTGTTTTTT. Protein sequence: CASSPRTGTGGEKLFF.

The chain couples TRBV6-1 to TRBJ1-1; D gene unclear. Trimming shortened V by 5 bases and J by 2 bases, and 12 bases separated the two germline ends. The CDR3 has 14 residues. From germline, CDR1 is MNHNS and CDR2 SASEGT. CDR3 loop: CASSFDGLNTEAFF. DNA for the CDR3: TGTGCCAGCAGTTTCGACGGACTAAACACTGAAGCTTTCTTT.

The rearrangement links TRBV4-1 to TRBJ1-2; unclear D gene. This CDR3 is built from 15 residues. The V end was cut by 2 bases, the J end by 2 bases, with 12 bases between. Germline-derived CDR1 and CDR2 are MGHRA and YSYEKL. CDR3 in DNA: TGCGCCAGCAGCCAAAAATATGGGCCGAACTATGGCTACACCTTC. It yields the protein CASSQKYGPNYGYTF.

This sequence joins TRBV7-9 and TRBJ1-1, with a possible D match to TRBD1 (5 bases). Trimming pared 1 base from V and 6 bases from J, leaving 12 bases between. The V gene's germline CDR1 is SEHNR and CDR2 FQNEAQ (reference sequence). This CDR3 is built from 14 residues. CDR3 coding DNA: TGTGCCAGCAGCTTAGGGGGCATCATCCCTGAAGCTTTCTTT. Its translation is CASSLGGIIPEAFF.